Presented here are 5 T cell receptor beta chains from one specimen sequenced in a study of TIL therapy for anti-PD-1-resistant metastatic lung cancer. This was the immunoSEQ v3 assay. The assay was immunoSEQ multiplex PCR, and TCRdb's table has in-frame clones only and misses some. The table includes approximately 10,000 clones, roughly 80% detected once. Time point noted: pre-treatment sample, taken before nivolumab and TIL therapy. Sequenced here: blood, sampled at baseline. The receptors were gathered from a person aged 25 to 79 with non-small cell lung cancer.

V gene TRBV4-1 combines with J gene TRBJ2-5, with unresolved D. Between the trimmed V and J ends, which lost 4 bases and 5 bases, there was a span of 11 bases. This CDR3 has 13 residues. Looked up from germline, CDR1 is MGHRA and CDR2 is YSYEKL. The CDR3 bases are TGCGCCAGCAGCCGAGACTTCGGGGAGACCCAGTACTTC. This sequence encodes CASSRDFGETQYF.

This chain joins TRBV7-6 and TRBJ2-2; TRBD2 agrees at 10 bases. This CDR3 has 16 residues. Germline V CDR1 and CDR2: SGHVS, FNYEAQ. With V trimmed by 1 base and J by 8 bases, 7 bases remained unmatched. The CDR3 coding sequence is TGTGCCAGCAGCTTAGGTGCTAGCGGGAGTGTTGGGGAGCTGTTTTTT. Its protein product is CASSLGASGSVGELFF.

The chain couples TRBV4-1 to TRBJ2-1; 13 positions match TRBD2. The CDR3 sequence is 16 residues long. Germline trimming cut 4 bases from V and 5 bases from J; bases unmatched to any gene: 5. Germline V lookup: CDR1 MGHRA, CDR2 YSYEKL. The CDR3 sequence is CASSRGLAGEDNEQFF. CDR3 in DNA: TGCGCCAGCAGCCGCGGACTAGCGGGAGAGGACAATGAGCAGTTCTTC.

This clone was seen a handful of times. V is TRBV11-2 and J is TRBJ2-7; TRBD1 matches 9 bases. Germline V gives CDR1 SGHAT, CDR2 FQNNGV. The CDR3 covers 14 residues. V lost 5 bases, J lost 5 bases, and 7 bases stayed unmatched. The CDR3: CASSPGQGNDEQYF. The CDR3 coding sequence is TGTGCCAGCAGCCCGGGACAGGGTAACGACGAGCAGTACTTC.

This chain uses TRBV4-1 with TRBJ2-7, with a possible D match to TRBD1 (6 bases). The CDR3 extends over 15 amino acids. Trimming removed 3 bases at V and 6 bases at J, with 18 bases between. Germline V gives CDR1 MGHRA, CDR2 YSYEKL. DNA of the CDR3: TGCGCCAGCAGCCACCCGGGACACACACAGGGCGAGCAGTACTTC. Translation gives CASSHPGHTQGEQYF.